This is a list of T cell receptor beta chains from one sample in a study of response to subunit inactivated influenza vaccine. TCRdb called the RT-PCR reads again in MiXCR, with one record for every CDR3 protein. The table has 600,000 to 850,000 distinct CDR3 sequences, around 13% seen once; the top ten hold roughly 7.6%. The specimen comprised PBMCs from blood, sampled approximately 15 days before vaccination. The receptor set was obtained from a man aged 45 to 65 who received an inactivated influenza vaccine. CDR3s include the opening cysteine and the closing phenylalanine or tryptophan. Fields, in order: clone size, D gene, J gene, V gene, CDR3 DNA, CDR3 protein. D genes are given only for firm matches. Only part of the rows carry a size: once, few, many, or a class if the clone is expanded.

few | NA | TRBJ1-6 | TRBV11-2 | TGTGCCAGCAGCCCCGCATCGGGCTCTGGTTCACCCCTCCACTTT | CASSPASGSGSPLHF
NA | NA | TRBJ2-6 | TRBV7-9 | TGTGCCAGCAACTTATCGGTACCGGGCCCTCCCTTACTGACTTTC | CASNLSVPGPPLLTF
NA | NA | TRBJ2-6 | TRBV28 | TGTGCCAGCAGCCAGGGATGGGCTGGGGCCAACGTCCTGACTTTC | CASSQGWAGANVLTF
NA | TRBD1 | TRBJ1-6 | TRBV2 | TGTGCCAGCAGCACAGGGGGTGTCTATAATTCACCCCTCCACTTT | CASSTGGVYNSPLHF
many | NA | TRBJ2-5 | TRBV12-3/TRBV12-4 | TGTGCCAGCAGCCGACTAGGAGGGGAGACCCAGTACTTC | CASSRLGGETQYF
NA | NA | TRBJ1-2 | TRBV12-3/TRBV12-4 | TGTGCCAGCAGTTTAAGTGTTAAGGGACATAAAAACTATGGCTACACCTTC | CASSLSVKGHKNYGYTF
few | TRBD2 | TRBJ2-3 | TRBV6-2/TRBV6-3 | TGTGCCAGCAGGGACGCGAGCGGGAGATTAGATACGCAGTATTTT | CASRDASGRLDTQYF
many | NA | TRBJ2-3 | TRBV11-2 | TGTGCCAGCAGCTTAGGCCCGGGGAGGGGGACGCAGTATTTT | CASSLGPGRGTQYF
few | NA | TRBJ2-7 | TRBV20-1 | TGCAGTGCTAGAGGTGTATCTCGGATGCTCTCGAACGAGCAGTACTTC | CSARGVSRMLSNEQYF
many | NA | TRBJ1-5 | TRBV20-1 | TGCAGTGCTAGTCTGGGCAATCAGCCCCAGCATTTT | CSASLGNQPQHF
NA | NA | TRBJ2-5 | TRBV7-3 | TGTGCCAGCAGCTTCGGGACATTCTCGACGACCCAGTACTTC | CASSFGTFSTTQYF
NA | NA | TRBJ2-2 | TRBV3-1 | TGTGCCAGCAGCCAAGAAGACGGGATAGTCACCGGGGAGCTGTTTTTT | CASSQEDGIVTGELFF
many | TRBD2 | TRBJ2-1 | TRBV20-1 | TGCAGTGCTTTTTTAATTCGCGGGGGGGCTGGAAGGGAGCAGTTCTTC | CSAFLIRGGAGREQFF
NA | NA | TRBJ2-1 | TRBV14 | TGTGCCAGCAGCCACGGACTGATTTACAATGAGCAGTTCTTC | CASSHGLIYNEQFF
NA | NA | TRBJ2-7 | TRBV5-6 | TGTGCCAGCAGCTTGGCCGCGGAGGCGCGCCCCTACGAGCAGTACTTC | CASSLAAEARPYEQYF
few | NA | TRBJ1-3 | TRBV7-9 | TGTGCCAGCAGCGTTCCCGGTAAAAACACCATATATTTT | CASSVPGKNTIYF
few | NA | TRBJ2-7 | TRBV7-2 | TGTGCCAGCAGCCCTAGATCCCGGGACGGATTTTACGAGCAGTACTTC | CASSPRSRDGFYEQYF
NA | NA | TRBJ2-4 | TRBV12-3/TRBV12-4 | TGTGCCAGCAGTTTATGGGGGGCCAGGAGGCTAAACATTCAGTACTTC | CASSLWGARRLNIQYF
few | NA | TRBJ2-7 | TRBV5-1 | TGCGCCAGCAGCTTCCGGGGGCAGTACGAGCAGTACTTC | CASSFRGQYEQYF
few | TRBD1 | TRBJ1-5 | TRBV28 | TGTGCCAGCAGTCCAGGGGGCCCCAGCAATCAGCCCCAGCATTTT | CASSPGGPSNQPQHF
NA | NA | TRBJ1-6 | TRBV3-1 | TGTGCCAGCAGCCAAGCGGACCGACTGGGTTCACCCCTCCACTTT | CASSQADRLGSPLHF
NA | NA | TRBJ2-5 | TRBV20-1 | TGCAGTGCTAGAGTGGGGATAGGGGCCACTCAAGAGACCCAGTACTTC | CSARVGIGATQETQYF
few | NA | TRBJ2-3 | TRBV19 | TGTGCCAGTAGTATTGGCTCAACTAGCACAGATACGCAGTATTTT | CASSIGSTSTDTQYF
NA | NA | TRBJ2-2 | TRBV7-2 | TGTGCCAGCAGAGGGACCGGGACATCCAACACCGGGGAGCTGTTTTTT | CASRGTGTSNTGELFF
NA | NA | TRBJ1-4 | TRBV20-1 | TGCAGTGCCCGGGCAGGAGCCAAGGAAAAACTGTTTTTT | CSARAGAKEKLFF
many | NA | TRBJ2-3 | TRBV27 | TGTGCCAGCAGCCCTAGGAGGGCCGCAGATACGCAGTATTTT | CASSPRRAADTQYF
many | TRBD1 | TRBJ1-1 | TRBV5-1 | TGCGCCAGCAGCTTGGGGACAGACAGGGGTTCTGAAGCTTTCTTT | CASSLGTDRGSEAFF
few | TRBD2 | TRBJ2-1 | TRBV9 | TGTGCCAGCAGCGCGGGGGGGACTAGCGGGAGAACTGAGCAGTTCTTC | CASSAGGTSGRTEQFF
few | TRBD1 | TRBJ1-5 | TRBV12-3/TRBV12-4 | TGTGCCAGCAGTGAGGGACAGGGTCATCAGCCCCAGCATTTT | CASSEGQGHQPQHF
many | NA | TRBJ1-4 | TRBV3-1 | TGTGCCAGCAGCCAAGTTATAGGCCGTGGGGAAAAACTGTTTTTT | CASSQVIGRGEKLFF
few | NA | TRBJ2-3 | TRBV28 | TGTGCCAGCAAAAGGGGAACAGGACCTAGCACAGATACGCAGTATTTT | CASKRGTGPSTDTQYF
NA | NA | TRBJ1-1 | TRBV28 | TGTGCCAGCAGCCCAACAGGGAAGGCCACTGAAGCTTTCTTT | CASSPTGKATEAFF
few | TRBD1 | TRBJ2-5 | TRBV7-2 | TGTGCCAGCAGACGCCCCGGGACAGGGGAGACCCAGTACTTC | CASRRPGTGETQYF
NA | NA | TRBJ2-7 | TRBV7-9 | TGTGCCAGCACCCCTGCGGTCATTTCCTACGAGCAGTACTTC | CASTPAVISYEQYF
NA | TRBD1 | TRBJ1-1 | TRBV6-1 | TGTGCCAGCACATGGACAGGGACGGGCACTGAAGCTTTCTTT | CASTWTGTGTEAFF
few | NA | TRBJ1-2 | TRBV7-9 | TGTGCCAGCAGCCTCGAGGTAACGGCGTATGGCTACACCTTC | CASSLEVTAYGYTF
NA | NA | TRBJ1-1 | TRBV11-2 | TGTGCCAGCAGCTTAGTATCGTTCAGCCCTGAAGCTTTCTTT | CASSLVSFSPEAFF
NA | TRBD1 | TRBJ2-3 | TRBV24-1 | TGTGCCACCAGTGACCCTCCGGGACAGGGAGTCAGTAGAGATACGCAGTATTTT | CATSDPPGQGVSRDTQYF
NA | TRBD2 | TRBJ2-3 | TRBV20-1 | TGCAGTGCTAGTGGGACTAGCGGGGCGACCACAGATACGCAGTATTTT | CSASGTSGATTDTQYF
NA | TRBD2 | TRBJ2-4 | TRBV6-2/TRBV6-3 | TGTGCCAGCACCCGACTAGCGGGAGGGAAAAACATTCAGTACTTC | CASTRLAGGKNIQYF
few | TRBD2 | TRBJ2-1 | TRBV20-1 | TGCAGTGGAGGTACTAGCGGGATCGCCCCTCCCTACAATGAGCAGTTCTTC | CSGGTSGIAPPYNEQFF
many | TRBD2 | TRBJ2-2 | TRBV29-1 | TGCAGCGCCTCTAGCGGGAGTACCGGGGAGCTGTTTTTT | CSASSGSTGELFF
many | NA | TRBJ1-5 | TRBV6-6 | TGTGCCAGCAGTTACACGAATCAGCCCCAGCATTTT | CASSYTNQPQHF
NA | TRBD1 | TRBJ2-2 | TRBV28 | TGTGCCAGTAAGGACAGGGCGGTCCCCGGGGAGCTGTTTTTT | CASKDRAVPGELFF
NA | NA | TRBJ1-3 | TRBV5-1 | TGCGCCAGCAGCAGCGGGGACTCTGGAAACACCATATATTTT | CASSSGDSGNTIYF
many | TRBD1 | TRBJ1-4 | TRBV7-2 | TGTGCCAGCAGGCCAGGACAGGGGGGTGAAAAACTGTTTTTT | CASRPGQGGEKLFF
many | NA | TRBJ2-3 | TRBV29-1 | TGCAGCGTTGGGGAGGACACCCATACGCAGTATTTT | CSVGEDTHTQYF
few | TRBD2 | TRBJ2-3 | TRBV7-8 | TGTGCCAGCAGTTTGGCCCTAGCGGGGGAAAATACGCAGTATTTT | CASSLALAGENTQYF
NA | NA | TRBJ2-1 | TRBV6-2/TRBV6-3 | TGTGCCAGCAGTTACTCGGGAGCCAGGGGTGAGCAGTTCTTC | CASSYSGARGEQFF
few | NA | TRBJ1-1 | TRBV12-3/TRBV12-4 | TGTGCCAGCAGTGCCGGGACGGGACGGAACACTGAAGCTTTCTTT | CASSAGTGRNTEAFF
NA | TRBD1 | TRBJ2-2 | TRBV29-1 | TGCAGCGTTCCCAGGGGGGGACAGGGTGACACCGGGGAGCTGTTTTTT | CSVPRGGQGDTGELFF
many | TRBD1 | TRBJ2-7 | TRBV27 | TGTGCCAGCAGCAGGACAGGGGCGTACGAGCAGTACTTC | CASSRTGAYEQYF
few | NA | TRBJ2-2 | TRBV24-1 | TGTGCCACCAGTGATCCCCGTTCGAACACCGGGGAGCTGTTTTTT | CATSDPRSNTGELFF
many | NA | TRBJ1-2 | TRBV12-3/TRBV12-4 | TGTGCCAGCAGTCATGCAGGGGCGATGTCTGGCTACACCTTC | CASSHAGAMSGYTF